The sequence of this T cell receptor beta chain was determined in a study of T cell responses to AZD1222 COVID-19 vaccine. TCRdb keeps only in-frame clones here, not all; method: immunoSEQ multiplex PCR. The repertoire includes about 120,000 clones, roughly 92% of them detected once, and around 1.6% sits in the top ten. Study observations and caveats: Baseline seropositives among AZD1222 recipients totaled only 5 to 7.

The CDR3 covers 15 residues. Trimming took 6 bases from V and 2 from J; bases not matched to a gene: 7. In germline, CDR1 is MDHEN, CDR2 SYDVKM. With respect to this clone: Its target is unknown.

The chain carries TRBV28 and TRBJ1-5; 7 nucleotides line up with TRBD1. Sequencing was performed on peripheral blood, taken 28 days after the second AZD1222 dose. This TCR came from an adult who received the AZD1222 COVID-19 vaccine. The CDR3 loop reads CASSIRGVGNQPQHF. The CDR3 DNA is TGTGCCAGCAGCATCAGGGGGGTTGGCAATCAGCCCCAGCATTTT.